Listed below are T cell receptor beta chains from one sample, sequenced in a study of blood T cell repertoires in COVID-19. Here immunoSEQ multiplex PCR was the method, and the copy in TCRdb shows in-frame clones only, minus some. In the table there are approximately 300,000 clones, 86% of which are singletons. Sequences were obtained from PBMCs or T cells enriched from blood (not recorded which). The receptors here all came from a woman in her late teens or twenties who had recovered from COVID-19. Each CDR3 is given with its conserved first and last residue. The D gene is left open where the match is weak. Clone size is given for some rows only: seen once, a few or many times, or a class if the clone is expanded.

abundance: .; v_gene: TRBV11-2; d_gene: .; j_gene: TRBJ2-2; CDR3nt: TGTGCCAGCAGCGAGCCGCCCGGGGAGCTGTTTTTT; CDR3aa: CASSEPPGELFF
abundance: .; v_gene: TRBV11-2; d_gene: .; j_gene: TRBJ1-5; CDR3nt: TGTGCCAGCAGCTTGGGGGCTAGCAATCAGCCCCAGCATTTT; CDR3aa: CASSLGASNQPQHF
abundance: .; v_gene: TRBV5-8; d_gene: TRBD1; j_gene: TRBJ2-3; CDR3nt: TGTGCCAGCAGCCGGCGGACAGGGCGTACAGATACGCAGTATTTT; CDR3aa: CASSRRTGRTDTQYF
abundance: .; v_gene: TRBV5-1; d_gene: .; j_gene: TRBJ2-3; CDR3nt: TGCGCCAGCAGCTCGCCCGTACATCAGACTAGCACAGATACGCAGTATTTT; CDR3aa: CASSSPVHQTSTDTQYF
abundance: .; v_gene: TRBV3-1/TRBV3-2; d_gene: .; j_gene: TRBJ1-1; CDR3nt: TGTGCCAGCACCAGCCCGTCAGGGACTGAAGCTTTCTTT; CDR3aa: CASTSPSGTEAFF
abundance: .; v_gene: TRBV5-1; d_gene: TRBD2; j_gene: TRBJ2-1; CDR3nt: TGCGCCAGCAGCTCCGGACTAGCGAAGTACAATGAGCAGTTCTTC; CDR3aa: CASSSGLAKYNEQFF
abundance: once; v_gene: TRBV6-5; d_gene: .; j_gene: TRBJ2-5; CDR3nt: TGTGCCAGCAGTTACTCGATTACTACGCAAGAGACCCAGTACTTC; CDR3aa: CASSYSITTQETQYF
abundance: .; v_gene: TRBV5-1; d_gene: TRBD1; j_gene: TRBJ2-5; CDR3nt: TGCGCCAGCAGCCCCGGACAGGGGGCGGAGGAGACCCAGTACTTC; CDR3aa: CASSPGQGAEETQYF
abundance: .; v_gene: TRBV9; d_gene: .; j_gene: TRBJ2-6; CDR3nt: TGTGCCAGCAGCGTAGGTAGCTCTGGGGCCAACGTCCTGACTTTC; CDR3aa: CASSVGSSGANVLTF
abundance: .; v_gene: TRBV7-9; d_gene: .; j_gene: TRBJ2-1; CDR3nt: TGTGCCAGCTGCAAAGACAGGTACAATGAGCAGTTCTTC; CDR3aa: CASCKDRYNEQFF
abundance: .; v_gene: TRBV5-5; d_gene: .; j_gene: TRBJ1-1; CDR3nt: TGTGCCAGCAGCTTGGAGGGGATATTAGCTTTCTTT; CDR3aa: CASSLEGILAFF
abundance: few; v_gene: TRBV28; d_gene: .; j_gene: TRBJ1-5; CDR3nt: TGTGCCAGCAGTTTCTCCTCACAGGGTGACGGCAATCAGCCCCAGCATTTT; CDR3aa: CASSFSSQGDGNQPQHF
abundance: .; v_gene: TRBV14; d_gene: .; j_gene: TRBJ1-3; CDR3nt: TGTGCCAGCAGCCAAGTGGGGGCTCATGGAAACACCATATATTTT; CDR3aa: CASSQVGAHGNTIYF
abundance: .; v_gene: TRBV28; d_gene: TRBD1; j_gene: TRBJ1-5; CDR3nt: TGTGCCAGCAGTTCCGGACAGGGTAGCGTCCAGCCCCAGCATTTT; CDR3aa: CASSSGQGSVQPQHF
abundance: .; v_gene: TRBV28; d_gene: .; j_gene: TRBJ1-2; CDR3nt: TGTGCCAGCAGTCCTGCGGACAGCTCTAATGGCTACACCTTC; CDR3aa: CASSPADSSNGYTF
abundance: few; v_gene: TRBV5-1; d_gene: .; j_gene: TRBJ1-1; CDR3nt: TGCGCCAGCAGCCTAGACCCGAACACTGAAGCTTTCTTT; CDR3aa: CASSLDPNTEAFF
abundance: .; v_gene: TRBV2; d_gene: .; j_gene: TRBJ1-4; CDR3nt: TGTGCCAGCAGTGAAACCGGGGGGAATGAAAAACTGTTTTTT; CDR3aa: CASSETGGNEKLFF
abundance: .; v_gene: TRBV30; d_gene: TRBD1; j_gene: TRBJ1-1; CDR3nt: TGTGCCTGGAGTCGGACAGGGTGGACTGAAGCTTTCTTT; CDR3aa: CAWSRTGWTEAFF
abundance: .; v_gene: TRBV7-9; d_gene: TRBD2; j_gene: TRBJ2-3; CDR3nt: TGTGCCAGCAGCCGTTTAGCGGGGGGGGCAGATACGCAGTATTTT; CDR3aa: CASSRLAGGADTQYF
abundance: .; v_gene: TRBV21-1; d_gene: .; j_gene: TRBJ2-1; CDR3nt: TGTGCCAGCAGCAAAGGAGCCCTTCAGCGGGACTCCTACAATGAGCAGTTCTTC; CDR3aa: CASSKGALQRDSYNEQFF
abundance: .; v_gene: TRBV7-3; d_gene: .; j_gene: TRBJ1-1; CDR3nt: TGTGCCAGCAGTCCCATCCGAAGGGGATTGAACACTGAAGCTTTCTTT; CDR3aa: CASSPIRRGLNTEAFF
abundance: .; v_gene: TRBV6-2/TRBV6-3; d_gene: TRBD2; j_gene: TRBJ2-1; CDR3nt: TGTGCCAGCAGTTCGTGGACTAGCGGGACTTACAATGAGCAGTTCTTC; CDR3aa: CASSSWTSGTYNEQFF
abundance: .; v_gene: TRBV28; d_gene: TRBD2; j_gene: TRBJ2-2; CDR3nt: TGTGCCAGCAGTTCCCCCTGGGGGAGGGCCACCGGGGAGCTGTTTTTT; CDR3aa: CASSSPWGRATGELFF
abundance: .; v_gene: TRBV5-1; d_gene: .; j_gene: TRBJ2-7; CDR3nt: TGCGCCAGCAGCTTGGACCCTTACAACTACGAGCAGTACTTC; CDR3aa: CASSLDPYNYEQYF
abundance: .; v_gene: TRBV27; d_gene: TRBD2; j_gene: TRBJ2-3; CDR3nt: TGTGCCAGCAGTTTAAGCGGGACGGGGACAGATACGCAGTATTTT; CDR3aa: CASSLSGTGTDTQYF
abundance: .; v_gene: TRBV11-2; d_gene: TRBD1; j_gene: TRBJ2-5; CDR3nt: TGTGCCAGCAGCTTGGGACAGACCGGCCTAAAGGGGTACTTC; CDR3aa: CASSLGQTGLKGYF
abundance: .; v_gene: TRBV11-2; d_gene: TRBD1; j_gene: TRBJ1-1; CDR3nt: TGTGCCAGCAGGGAGGGACAGGGACTGAACACTGAAGCTTTCTTT; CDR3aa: CASREGQGLNTEAFF
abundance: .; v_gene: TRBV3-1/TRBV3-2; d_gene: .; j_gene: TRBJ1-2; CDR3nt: TGTGCCAGCAGCCAAGATCATGCGGGTGGGTATGGCTACACCTTC; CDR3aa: CASSQDHAGGYGYTF
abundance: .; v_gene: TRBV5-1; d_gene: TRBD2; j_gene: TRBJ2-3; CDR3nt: TGCGCCAGCAGCTTGGCCGTGGCGGGAGGACGTGCAGATACGCAGTATTTT; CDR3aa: CASSLAVAGGRADTQYF
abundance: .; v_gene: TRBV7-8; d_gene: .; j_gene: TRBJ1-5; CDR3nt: TGTGCCAGCAGCCCCGGCCGGAGATATAGCAATCAGCCCCAGCATTTT; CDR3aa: CASSPGRRYSNQPQHF
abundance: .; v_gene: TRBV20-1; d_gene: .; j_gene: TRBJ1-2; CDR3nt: TGCAGTGCTCAGGAGGACTATGGCTACACCTTC; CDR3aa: CSAQEDYGYTF
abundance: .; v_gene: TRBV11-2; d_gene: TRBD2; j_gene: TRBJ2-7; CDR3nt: TGTGCCAGCAGCTTAGGACGACTAGCGGGAGACAACTACGAGCAGTACTTC; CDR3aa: CASSLGRLAGDNYEQYF
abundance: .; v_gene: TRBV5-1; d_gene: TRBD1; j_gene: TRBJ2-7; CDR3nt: TGCGCCAGCAGCTTGCTACCGACAGGGGACTCCTACGAGCAGTACTTC; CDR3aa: CASSLLPTGDSYEQYF
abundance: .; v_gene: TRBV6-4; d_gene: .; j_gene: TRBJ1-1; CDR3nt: TGTGCCAGCAGGCGCACAGGTGGTCTCGCGAACACTGAAGCTTTCTTT; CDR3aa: CASRRTGGLANTEAFF
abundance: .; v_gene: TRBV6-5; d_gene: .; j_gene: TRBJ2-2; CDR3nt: TGTGCCAGCAGTTTGGGACTCACCGGGGAGCTGTTTTTT; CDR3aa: CASSLGLTGELFF
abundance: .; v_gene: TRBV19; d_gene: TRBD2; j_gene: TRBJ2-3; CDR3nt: TGTGCCAGTAGCCAGACTAGCGGGAGCACAGATACGCAGTATTTT; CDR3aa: CASSQTSGSTDTQYF
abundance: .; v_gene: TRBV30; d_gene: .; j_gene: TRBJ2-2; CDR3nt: TGTGCCTCCTTGAGCAGGCCTAACACCGGGGAGCTGTTTTTT; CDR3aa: CASLSRPNTGELFF
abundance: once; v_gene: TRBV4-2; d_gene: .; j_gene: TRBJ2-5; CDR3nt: TGTGCCAGCAGCCAAGAGATCACCCGGGGTGGGGAGACCCAGTACTTC; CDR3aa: CASSQEITRGGETQYF
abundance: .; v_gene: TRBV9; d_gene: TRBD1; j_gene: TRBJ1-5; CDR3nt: TGTGCCAGCAGCCCCGGTAGGGGGCTCAATCAGCCCCAGCATTTT; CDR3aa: CASSPGRGLNQPQHF
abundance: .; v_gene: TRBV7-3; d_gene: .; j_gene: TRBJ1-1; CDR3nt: TGTGCCAGCAGCTCTACCCGATCGGGGCAGGGGACCGACACTGAAGCTTTCTTT; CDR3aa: CASSSTRSGQGTDTEAFF
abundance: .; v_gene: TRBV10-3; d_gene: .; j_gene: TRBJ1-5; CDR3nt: TGTGCCATCAGTGAGAGGGGCGATCAGCCCCAGCATTTT; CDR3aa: CAISERGDQPQHF
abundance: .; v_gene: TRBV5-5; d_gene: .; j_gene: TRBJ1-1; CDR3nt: TGTGCCAGCGCCATACAGGGTACGAACACTGAAGCTTTCTTT; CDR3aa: CASAIQGTNTEAFF
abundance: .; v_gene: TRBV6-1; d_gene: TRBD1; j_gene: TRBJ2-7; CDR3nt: TGTGCCAGCAGTGAACAGGGGGTGGGCGAGCAGTACTTC; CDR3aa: CASSEQGVGEQYF